Listed here is a single T cell receptor (beta chain). This record belongs to a study of blood T cell repertoires in COVID-19. About the study: Specimens from acute and convalescent COVID-19 originated in the United States, Italy and Spain. T cells, B-cell-depleted T cells, or PBMCs supplied cDNA or gDNA.

Authors' processing steps: Counts of nucleated cells, estimated from reference gene primer amplification, were obtained. The protocol was immunoSEQ multiplex PCR, while the TCRdb copy is restricted to in-frame clones and leaves out a portion. For V, J and clone size, that table is used; D and trimming come from the DNA. Counted here are 150,000 to 200,000 clones, roughly 79% occurring once; the ten biggest clones make up about 24%. The receptor was derived from a woman aged 80 or older with acute or convalescent COVID-19. Sequencing was done on a sample of peripheral blood.

CDR3 nucleotide sequence: TGTGCCAGTGGCCCGGCGGGAGGCCCGGGCACCGGGGAGCTGTTTTTT. This encodes CASGPAGGPGTGELFF. The chain carries TRBV19 and TRBJ2-2; 8 nucleotides agree with TRBD2. J gave up 4 bases and V 8 bases, and 12 bases lay outside the gene matches. There are 16 residues in the CDR3. From germline, CDR1 is LNHDA and CDR2 SQIVND (reference sequence). The full variable domain, completed using reference TRBV19 and TRBJ2-2, is DGGITQSPKYLFRKEGQNVTLSCEQNLNHDAMYWYRQDPGQGLRLIYYSQIVNDFQKGDIAEGYSVSREKKESFPLTVTSAQKNPTAFYLCASGPAGGPGTGELFFGEGSRLTVL.